This T cell receptor (beta chain) was recorded in a study of CD8 T cells in Susac syndrome. The CDR3 has 18 residues. The junction had 11 bases not matched to a gene; V was cut back by 4 bases and J by 0 bases. The germline V gene encodes CDR1 SGHDT and CDR2 YYEEEE. RNA totalling about 0.45 to 1 ug underwent reverse transcription with random hexamers. Each CDR3 protein is one row after TCRdb ran MiXCR on the immunoSEQ multiplex PCR reads. The table has 75,000 to 80,000 distinct CDR3 sequences, around 94% seen once; the top ten hold 0.4% to 0.55%. The V call is TRBV5-6, the J call TRBJ2-2, with 8 bases lining up with TRBD2. The TCR was taken from a human donor with Susac syndrome. Source material: CD8+ T cells from PBMCs. The CDR3 DNA follows: TGTGCCAGCAGCCGCGGTCGGGGGGGGCCCGCGAACACCGGGGAGCTGTTTTTT. Its protein product is CASSRGRGGPANTGELFF.